What follows are 3 T cell receptor beta chains derived from one specimen sequenced in a study of shared clonotypes between healthy human individuals. Method: immunoSEQ multiplex PCR; TCRdb's copy keeps in-frame clones and lacks some. The top ten clones hold about 12% of a sample with 450,000 to 650,000 clones, just over 75% of them seen once. Input material: PBMCs. Every receptor here comes from a woman in her 40s in good health. Some clones in this sample may be carry-over from other donors' samples.

The rearrangement joins TRBV18 to TRBJ1-4, with D uncertain. In germline, CDR1 is KGHSH, CDR2 LQKENI. The CDR3 covers 15 residues. The V end was cut by 1 base, the J end by 8 bases, with 14 bases between. The CDR3 DNA follows: TGTGCCAGCTCACCACGGACCGCCTTGGGGGAAAAACTGTTTTTT. Protein sequence: CASSPRTALGEKLFF.

The chain uses TRBV5-4 and TRBJ2-5; 9 bases map to TRBD1. CDR1 is SGHNT, CDR2 YYREEE, per germline (reference sequence). Trimming cost V 2 bases and J 3 bases; bases outside gene matches: 5. This CDR3 region has 15 residues. Here the CDR3 reads CASSFRQGGKETQYF. CDR3 in DNA: TGTGCCAGCAGCTTTCGACAGGGGGGGAAAGAGACCCAGTACTTC.

The table lists this clone with a few counts. The V call is TRBV5-1, the J call TRBJ2-1; D not certain. Germline CDR1 SGHRS, CDR2 YFSETQ. With 1 base removed from V and 4 bases from J, the gap between germline ends came to 3 bases. This CDR3 has 12 amino acids. CDR3 protein: CASSLSYNEQFF. CDR3 bases: TGCGCCAGCAGCTTGAGTTACAATGAGCAGTTCTTC.